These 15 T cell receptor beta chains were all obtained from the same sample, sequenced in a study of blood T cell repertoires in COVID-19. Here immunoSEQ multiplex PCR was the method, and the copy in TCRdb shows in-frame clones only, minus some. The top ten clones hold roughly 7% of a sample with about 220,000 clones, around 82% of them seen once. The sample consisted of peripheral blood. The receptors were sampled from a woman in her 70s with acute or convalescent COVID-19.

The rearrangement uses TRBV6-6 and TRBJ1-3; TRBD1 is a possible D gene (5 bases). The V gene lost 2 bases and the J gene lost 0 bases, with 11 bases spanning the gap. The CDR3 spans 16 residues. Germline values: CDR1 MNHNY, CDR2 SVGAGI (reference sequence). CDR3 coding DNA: TGTGCCAGCAGTTACAGGGGCGGGGTCTCTGGAAACACCATATATTTT. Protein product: CASSYRGGVSGNTIYF.

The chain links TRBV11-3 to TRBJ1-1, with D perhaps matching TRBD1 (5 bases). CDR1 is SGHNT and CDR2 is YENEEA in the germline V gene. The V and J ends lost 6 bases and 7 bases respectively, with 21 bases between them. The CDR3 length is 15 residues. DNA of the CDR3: TGTGCCAGCAGTTCAACAGGACACGTAACCTTTGAAGCTTTCTTT. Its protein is CASSSTGHVTFEAFF. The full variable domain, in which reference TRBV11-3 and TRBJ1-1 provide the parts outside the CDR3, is EAGVVQSPRYKIIEKKQPVAFWCNPISGHNTLYWYLQNLGQGPELLIRYENEEAVDDSQLPKDRFSAERLKGVDSTLKIQPAELGDSAVYLCASSSTGHVTFEAFFGQGTRLTVV.

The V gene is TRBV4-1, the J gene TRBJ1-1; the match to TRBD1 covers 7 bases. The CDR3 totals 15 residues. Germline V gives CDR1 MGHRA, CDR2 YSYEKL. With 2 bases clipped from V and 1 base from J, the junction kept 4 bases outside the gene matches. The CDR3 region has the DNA TGCGCCAGCAGCCAACGGGACAGCCAGAACACTGAAGCTTTCTTT. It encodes CASSQRDSQNTEAFF.

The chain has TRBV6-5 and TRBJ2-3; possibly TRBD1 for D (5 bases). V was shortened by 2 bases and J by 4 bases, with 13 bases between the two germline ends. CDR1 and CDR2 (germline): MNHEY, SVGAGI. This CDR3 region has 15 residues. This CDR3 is CASSYQGEGPDTQYF. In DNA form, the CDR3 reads TGTGCCAGCAGTTACCAGGGTGAAGGGCCAGATACGCAGTATTTT.

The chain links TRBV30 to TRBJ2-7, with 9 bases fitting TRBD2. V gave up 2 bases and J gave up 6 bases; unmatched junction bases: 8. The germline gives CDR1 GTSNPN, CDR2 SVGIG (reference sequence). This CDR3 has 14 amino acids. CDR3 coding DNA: TGTGCCTGGAGTTATAGCGGGGGTGTACCCGAGCAGTACTTC. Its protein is CAWSYSGGVPEQYF.

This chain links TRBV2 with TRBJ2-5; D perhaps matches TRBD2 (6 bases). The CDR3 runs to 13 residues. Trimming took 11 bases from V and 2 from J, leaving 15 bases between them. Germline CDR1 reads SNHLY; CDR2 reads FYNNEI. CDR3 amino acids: CASVAGLQETQYF. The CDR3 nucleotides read TGTGCCTCCGTCGCGGGGCTGCAAGAGACCCAGTACTTC.

CDR3 in DNA: TGTGCCAGCAGCCCGTATAGCAGGGGGGCGGGGAATGAGCAGTTCTTC. Amino acids: CASSPYSRGAGNEQFF. The V call is TRBV3-1 (or the pseudogene TRBV3-2), the J call TRBJ2-1; D possibly corresponds to TRBD1 (7 bases). Germline V gene data show CDR1 as LGHDT and CDR2 as YNNKEL (reference sequence). This CDR3 is 16 amino acids long. The V end was cut by 4 bases, the J end by 7 bases, with 20 bases between.

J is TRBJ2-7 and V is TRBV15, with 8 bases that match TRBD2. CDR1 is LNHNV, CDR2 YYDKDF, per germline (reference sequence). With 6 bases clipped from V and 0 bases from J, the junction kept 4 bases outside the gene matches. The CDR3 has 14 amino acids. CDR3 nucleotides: TGTGCCACCAGAGGGGCGGGGGGCTCCTACGAGCAGTACTTC. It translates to CATRGAGGSYEQYF.

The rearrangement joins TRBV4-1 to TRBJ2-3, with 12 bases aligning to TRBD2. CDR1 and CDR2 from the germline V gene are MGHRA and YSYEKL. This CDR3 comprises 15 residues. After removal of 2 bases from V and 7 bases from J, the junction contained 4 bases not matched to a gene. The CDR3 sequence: CASSQRLAGEYTQYF. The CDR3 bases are TGCGCCAGCAGCCAACGACTAGCGGGGGAATATACGCAGTATTTT.

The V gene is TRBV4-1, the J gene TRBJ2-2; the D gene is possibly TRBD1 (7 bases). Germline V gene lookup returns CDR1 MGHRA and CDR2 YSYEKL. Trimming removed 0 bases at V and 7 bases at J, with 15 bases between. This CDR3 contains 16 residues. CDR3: CASSQDQQGRGGELFF. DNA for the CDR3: TGCGCCAGCAGCCAAGATCAACAGGGGCGGGGCGGGGAGCTGTTTTTT.

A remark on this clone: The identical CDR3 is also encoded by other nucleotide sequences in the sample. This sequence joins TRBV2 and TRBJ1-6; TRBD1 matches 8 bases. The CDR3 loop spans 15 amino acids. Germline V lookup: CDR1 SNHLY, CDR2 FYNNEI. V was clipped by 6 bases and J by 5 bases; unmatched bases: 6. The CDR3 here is CASRGGQGNNSPLHF. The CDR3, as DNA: TGTGCCAGCAGGGGCGGACAGGGAAATAATTCACCCCTCCACTTT. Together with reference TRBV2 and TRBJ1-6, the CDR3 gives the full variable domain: EPEVTQTPSHQVTQMGQEVILRCVPISNHLYFYWYRQILGQKVEFLVSFYNNEISEKSEIFDDQFSVERPDGSNFTLKIRSTKLEDSAMYFCASRGGQGNNSPLHFGNGTRLTVT.

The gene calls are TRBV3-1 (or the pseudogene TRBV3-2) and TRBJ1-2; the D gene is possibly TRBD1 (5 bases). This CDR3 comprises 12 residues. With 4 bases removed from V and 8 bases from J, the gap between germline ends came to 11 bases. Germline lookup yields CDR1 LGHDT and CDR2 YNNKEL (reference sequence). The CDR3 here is CASSPNQGGYTF. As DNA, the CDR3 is TGTGCCAGCAGCCCCAACCAGGGAGGCTACACCTTC.

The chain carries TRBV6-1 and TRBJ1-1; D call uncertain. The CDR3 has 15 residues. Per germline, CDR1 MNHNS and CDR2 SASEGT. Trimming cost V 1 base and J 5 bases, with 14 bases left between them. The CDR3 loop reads CASSEVSARYTEAFF. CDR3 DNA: TGTGCCAGCAGTGAAGTTTCCGCGCGGTATACTGAAGCTTTCTTT.

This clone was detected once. DNA of the CDR3: TGTGCCAGCAGCTTTTACGTAGTATCGTCGTTCGAGCAGTACTTC. Protein sequence: CASSFYVVSSFEQYF. The rearrangement uses TRBV7-2 and TRBJ2-7; D gene ambiguous. Germline V gene data show CDR1 as SGHTA and CDR2 as FQGNSA. V lost 3 bases to trimming and J lost 6 bases, with 18 bases between them. The CDR3 covers 15 residues.

CDR3 sequence reads: CAQRWGQGKVNTEAFF. The CDR3 nucleotides read TGTGCCCAACGCTGGGGACAGGGAAAGGTGAACACTGAAGCTTTCTTT. The chain couples TRBV30 to TRBJ1-1; 9 bases map to TRBD1. V was clipped by 8 bases and J by 0 bases; unmatched bases: 13. The length of the CDR3 is 16 residues. Germline V gene lookup returns CDR1 GTSNPN and CDR2 SVGIG (reference sequence).